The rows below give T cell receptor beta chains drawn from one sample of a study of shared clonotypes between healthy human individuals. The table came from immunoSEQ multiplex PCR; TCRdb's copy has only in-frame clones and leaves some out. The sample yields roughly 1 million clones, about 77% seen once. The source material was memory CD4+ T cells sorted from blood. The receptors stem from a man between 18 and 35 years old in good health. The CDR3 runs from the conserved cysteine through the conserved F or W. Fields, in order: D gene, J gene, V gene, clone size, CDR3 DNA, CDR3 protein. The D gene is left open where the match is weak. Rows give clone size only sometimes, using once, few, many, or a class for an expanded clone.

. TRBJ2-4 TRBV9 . TGTGCCAGCAGCGTGCAGTCTGGGGGGGCTGGTAACATTCAGTACTTC CASSVQSGGAGNIQYF
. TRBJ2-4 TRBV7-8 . TGTGCCAGCAGCTTAGTGGGCTCGGCCAAAAACATTCAGTACTTC CASSLVGSAKNIQYF
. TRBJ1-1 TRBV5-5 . TGTGCCAGCAGCCCTGGACTGCGAGGGGGCACTGAAGCTTTCTTT CASSPGLRGGTEAFF
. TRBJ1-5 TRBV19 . TGTGCCAGTAGTTTTGGGATGGCTGGCAATCAGCCCCAGCATTTT CASSFGMAGNQPQHF
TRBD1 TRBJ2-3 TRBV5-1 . TGCGCCAGCAGCTTGGGGACAGGCTTAAGCACAGATACGCAGTATTTT CASSLGTGLSTDTQYF
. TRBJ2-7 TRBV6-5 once TGTGCCAGCAGTCGGATAGGGAAAACCTACGAGCAGTACTTC CASSRIGKTYEQYF
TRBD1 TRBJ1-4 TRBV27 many TGTGCCAGCAGATCGGACAGGGGAATTGGAAAACTGTTTTTT CASRSDRGIGKLFF
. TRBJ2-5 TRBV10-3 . TGTGCCATCACTCCCGGTCGAGGGGAGACCCAGTACTTC CAITPGRGETQYF
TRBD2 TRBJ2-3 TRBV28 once TGTGCCAGCAGGGGGGGGGTCAGCACAGATACGCAGTATTTT CASRGGVSTDTQYF
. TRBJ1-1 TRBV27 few TGTGCCAGCAGTCCTACTCTTGGGGGCACTGAAGCTTTCTTT CASSPTLGGTEAFF
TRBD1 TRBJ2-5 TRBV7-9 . TGTGCCAGCAGCCGGGCCGGGACAGGCGGGGAGACCCAGTACTTC CASSRAGTGGETQYF
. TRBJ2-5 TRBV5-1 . TGCGCCAGCAGCTTAGGATCCGGCGTCAGCCAAGAGACCCAGTACTTC CASSLGSGVSQETQYF
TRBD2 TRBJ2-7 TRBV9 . TGTGCCAGCAGCGTAGAGGTAGCGGGCAACTACGAGCAGTACTTC CASSVEVAGNYEQYF
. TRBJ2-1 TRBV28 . TGTGCCAGCAGTTTTTCGTCGGGATCTAATGAGCAGTTCTTC CASSFSSGSNEQFF
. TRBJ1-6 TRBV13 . TGTGCCAGCAGCAGGACCTCGACGGGGTTTAATTCACCCCTCCACTTT CASSRTSTGFNSPLHF
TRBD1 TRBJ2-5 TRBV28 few TGTGCCAGCAGTTCCCAGACAGGGTCCCTTCGAGAGACCCAGTACTTC CASSSQTGSLRETQYF
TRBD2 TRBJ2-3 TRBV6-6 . TGTGCCAGCAGACTAGCGGGAGGACTCACAGATACGCAGTATTTT CASRLAGGLTDTQYF
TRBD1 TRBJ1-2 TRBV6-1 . TGTGCCAGCAGTGGGTTTCGGACAGGGGGCGGCGGCTACACCTTC CASSGFRTGGGGYTF
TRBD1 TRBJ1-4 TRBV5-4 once TGTGCCAGCAGCTTGGCCGGGAAAGGGGGCGAAAAACTGTTTTTT CASSLAGKGGEKLFF
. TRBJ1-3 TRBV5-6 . TGTGCCAGCAGCTTGGACAGGAGATCTGGAAACACCATATATTTT CASSLDRRSGNTIYF
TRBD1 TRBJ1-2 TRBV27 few TGTGCCAGCAGACCGACAGGGGGCGACTATGGCTACACCTTC CASRPTGGDYGYTF
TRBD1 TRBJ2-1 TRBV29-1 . TGCAGCGTCGGGGACAGGGTAAATGAGCAGTTCTTC CSVGDRVNEQFF
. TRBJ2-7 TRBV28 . TGTGCCAGCAGCCTAGTGACAGGTCCCCTTGAGGGGCAGTACTTC CASSLVTGPLEGQYF
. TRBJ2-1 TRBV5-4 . TGTGCCAGCAGCTTGGATCAGGGGCCGGGGGATGAGCAGTTCTTC CASSLDQGPGDEQFF
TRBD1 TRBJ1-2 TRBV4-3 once TGCGCCAGCAGCCAATTAGGGGGACAGGGGAAAGGCTACACCTTC CASSQLGGQGKGYTF
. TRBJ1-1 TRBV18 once TGTGCCAGCTCACCACGAGACGGGAACACTGAAGCTTTCTTT CASSPRDGNTEAFF
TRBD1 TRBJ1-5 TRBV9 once TGTGCCAGCAGTTCATCGGGACAGCCCAATCAGCCCCAGCATTTT CASSSSGQPNQPQHF
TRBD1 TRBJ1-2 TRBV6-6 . TGTGCCAGTACGGACAGGGTCGCCTATGGCTACACCTTC CASTDRVAYGYTF
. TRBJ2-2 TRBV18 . TGTGCCAGCTCACCACTGGCTTTCAACACCGGGGAGCTGTTTTTT CASSPLAFNTGELFF
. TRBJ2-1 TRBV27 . TGTGCCAGCAGTTTATGGGCCAAGGGGAAAATGAGTGAGCAGTTCTTC CASSLWAKGKMSEQFF
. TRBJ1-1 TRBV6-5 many TGTGCCAGCAGTTCCCCGGGCACTGAAGCTTTCTTT CASSSPGTEAFF
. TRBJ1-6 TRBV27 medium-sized TGTGCCAGCAGTTTACGAGAATCACCCCTCCACTTT CASSLRESPLHF
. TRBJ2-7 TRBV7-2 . TGTGCCAGCAGCTTAGCGCTGTCTCCCTCGACGTACGAGCAGTACTTC CASSLALSPSTYEQYF
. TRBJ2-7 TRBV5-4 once TGTGCCAGCAGCTTGGTCGGACAGAACTACGAGCAGTACTTC CASSLVGQNYEQYF
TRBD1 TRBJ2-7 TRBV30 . TGTGCCTGGGACCGGGACAGGGGGCAGTACTTC CAWDRDRGQYF
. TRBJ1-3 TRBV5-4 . TGTGCCACCTCTGCAGGGGCGGGCTACACCATATATTTT CATSAGAGYTIYF
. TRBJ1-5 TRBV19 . TGTGCCAGTAGTAGAGAGGCGGGGGCCGCGGGTCAGCCCCAGCATTTT CASSREAGAAGQPQHF